Below, one T cell receptor beta chain is given with its context. The sample belongs to a study of T-cell reconstitution after alpha-beta-depleted transplantation in children. CDR1 and CDR2 (germline): SGHAT, FQDESV (reference sequence). The germline V and J ends were trimmed by 5 bases and 8 bases, with 30 bases remaining between them. This CDR3 contains 18 residues. Unique molecular identifiers tagged the TCRbeta library. TCRdb re-called the PCR reads through MiXCR, storing one row per CDR3 protein. The table records under 350,000 distinct CDR3 sequences, around 9.6% of them present only once. The genes are TRBV11-1 and TRBJ1-1, with a tentative D call TRBD1 (5 bases). The sequencing here drew on PBMCs from the stem cell graft donor, taken from the stem cell graft. The sequence came from a human donor who donated a stem cell graft to a child with SCID. This CDR3 is CASSAGKSSPNDGYEAFF. CDR3 nucleotides: TGTGCCAGCAGCGCAGGGAAATCGAGCCCCAACGACGGATACGAAGCTTTCTTT.